Each of the 2 T cell receptor beta chains below was sequenced from the same sample in a study of shared clonotypes between healthy human individuals. Clones were read by immunoSEQ multiplex PCR, and TCRdb kept only the in-frame ones, dropping some. The sample lists hundreds of thousands of clones; 90% to 97% were seen once. Input material: naive CD4+ T cells sorted from blood. Subset defined: CD45RA+ positively selected. Source of these receptors: a woman aged 25 to 39 in good health.

V is TRBV5-6 and J is TRBJ1-4; no clear D. CDR3 size: 15 residues. With 4 bases removed from V and 7 bases from J, the gap between germline ends came to 17 bases. The germline CDR1 and CDR2 sequences are SGHDT and YYEEEE. CDR3 in amino acids: CASSQTGGLGEKLFF. CDR3 coding DNA: TGTGCCAGCAGCCAAACTGGAGGGTTAGGTGAAAAACTGTTTTTT.

This rearrangement joins TRBV2 to TRBJ2-3; 8 nucleotides agree with TRBD1. Germline V CDR1 and CDR2: SNHLY, FYNNEI. CDR3 length: 15 amino acids. J lost 2 bases, V lost 5 bases, and 6 bases had no gene match. CDR3 nucleotide sequence: TGTGCCAGCAGTCAAACAGGGGGAGACACAGATACGCAGTATTTT. Residues: CASSQTGGDTDTQYF.